These 5 T cell receptor beta chains originate from one sample sequenced in a study of T cell responses to AZD1222 COVID-19 vaccine. Repertoires were generated with immunoSEQ multiplex PCR, while TCRdb's copy carries only in-frame clones and drops some. The sample holds 95,000 to 110,000 clones; approximately 93% are singletons and the top ten take less than 6.5%. The source material was peripheral blood, sampled on day 0 of AZD1222 vaccination. The receptors come from an adult in good health.

The J gene is TRBJ2-3, the V gene TRBV9; 13 bases map to TRBD2. The CDR3 consists of 17 residues. V dropped 1 base and J dropped 1; count of bases not matched to a gene: 3. In germline, CDR1 is SGDLS, CDR2 YYNGEE. Written as DNA, the CDR3 is TGTGCCAGCAGCGTAACTAGCGGGAGGGGGGGCACAGATACGCAGTATTTT. Its protein is CASSVTSGRGGTDTQYF.

This rearrangement joins TRBV3-1 (or the pseudogene TRBV3-2) to TRBJ2-1, with TRBD2 matching over 9 bases. Germline V gene sequence: CDR1 LGHDT, CDR2 YNNKEL (reference sequence). This CDR3 spans 15 amino acids. The V and J ends lost 0 bases and 8 bases, in that order; junction bases with no gene match: 5. CDR3 DNA: TGTGCCAGCAGCCAAGATCGTCTAGCGGGATATGAGCAGTTCTTC. Its protein product is CASSQDRLAGYEQFF.

A single count supports this clone. The chain is built from TRBV7-2 and TRBJ2-1; the match to TRBD1 covers 8 bases. CDR3 length: 13 residues. CDR1 is SGHTA and CDR2 is FQGNSA in the germline V gene. V gave up 5 bases and J gave up 8 bases; unmatched junction bases: 5. In nucleotides, the CDR3 is TGTGCCAGCAGCCGAGACAGGGGCTATGAGCAGTTCTTC. Translating it yields CASSRDRGYEQFF.

This chain uses TRBV18 with TRBJ1-1; a weak D match, TRBD1 (5 bases). Trimming stripped 2 bases from V and 3 bases from J, with 10 bases between. Germline-derived CDR1 and CDR2 are KGHSH and LQKENI. The CDR3 has 14 amino acids. CDR3 region: CASSPMGDDTEAFF. The CDR3 DNA is TGTGCCAGCTCACCAATGGGGGACGACACTGAAGCTTTCTTT.

This chain joins TRBV7-2 and TRBJ1-2; D possibly corresponds to TRBD1 (5 bases). The V gene lost 5 bases and the J gene lost 8 bases, with 12 bases spanning the gap. Germline lookup yields CDR1 SGHTA and CDR2 FQGNSA. The CDR3 runs 12 residues. CDR3 in DNA: TGTGCCAGCAGCCGGTCGGGGGAGGGCTACACCTTC. It translates to CASSRSGEGYTF.